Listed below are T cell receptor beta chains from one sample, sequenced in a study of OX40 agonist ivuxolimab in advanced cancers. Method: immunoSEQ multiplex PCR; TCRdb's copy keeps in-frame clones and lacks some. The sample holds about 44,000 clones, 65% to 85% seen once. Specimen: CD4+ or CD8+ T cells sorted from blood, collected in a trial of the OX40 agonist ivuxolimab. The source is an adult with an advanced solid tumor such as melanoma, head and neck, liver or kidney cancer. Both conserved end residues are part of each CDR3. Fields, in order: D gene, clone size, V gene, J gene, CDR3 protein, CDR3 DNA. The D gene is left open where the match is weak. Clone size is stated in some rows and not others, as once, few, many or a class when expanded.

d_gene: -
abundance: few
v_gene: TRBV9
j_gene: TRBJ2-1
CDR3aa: CASSVLAQSSYNEQFF
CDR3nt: TGTGCCAGCAGCGTACTAGCGCAGAGCTCCTACAATGAGCAGTTCTTC

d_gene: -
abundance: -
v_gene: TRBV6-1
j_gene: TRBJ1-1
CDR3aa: CASSMGEGTEAFF
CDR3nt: TGTGCCAGCAGTATGGGAGAGGGCACTGAAGCTTTCTTT

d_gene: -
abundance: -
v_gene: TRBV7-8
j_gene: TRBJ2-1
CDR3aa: CASSSWLGLYNEQFF
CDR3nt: TGTGCCAGCAGCTCCTGGCTCGGTCTCTACAATGAGCAGTTCTTC

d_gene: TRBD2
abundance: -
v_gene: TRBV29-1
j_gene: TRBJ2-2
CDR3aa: CSVCTSGGITGELFF
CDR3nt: TGCAGCGTCTGTACTAGCGGAGGGATCACCGGGGAGCTGTTTTTT

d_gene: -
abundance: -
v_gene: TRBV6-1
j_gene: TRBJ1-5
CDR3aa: CASSERGRSDQPQHF
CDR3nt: TGTGCCAGCAGTGAGAGGGGAAGGAGCGATCAGCCCCAGCATTTT

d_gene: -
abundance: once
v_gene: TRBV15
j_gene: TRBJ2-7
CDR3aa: CATSRESGYEQYF
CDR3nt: TGTGCCACCAGCAGAGAATCGGGGTACGAGCAGTACTTC

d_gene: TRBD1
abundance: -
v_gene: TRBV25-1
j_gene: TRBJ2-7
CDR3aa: CASSEPGQGAHEQYF
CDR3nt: TGTGCCAGCAGTGAACCCGGACAGGGGGCCCACGAGCAGTACTTC

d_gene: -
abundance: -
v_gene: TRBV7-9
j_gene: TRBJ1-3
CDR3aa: CASSLGGSGNTIYF
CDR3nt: TGTGCCAGCAGCTTGGGGGGATCTGGAAACACCATATATTTT

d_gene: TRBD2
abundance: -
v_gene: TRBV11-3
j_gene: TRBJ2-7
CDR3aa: CASSLVVRTSGSSYEQYF
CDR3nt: TGTGCCAGCAGCTTAGTTGTCCGGACTAGCGGAAGCTCCTACGAGCAGTACTTC

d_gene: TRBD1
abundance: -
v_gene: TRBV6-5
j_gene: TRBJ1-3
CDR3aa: CASLGQGGSGNTIYF
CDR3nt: TGTGCCAGCTTGGGACAGGGTGGCTCTGGAAACACCATATATTTT

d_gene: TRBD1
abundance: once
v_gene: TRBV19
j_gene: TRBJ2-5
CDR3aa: CASSIQDRADETQYF
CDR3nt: TGTGCCAGTAGTATACAAGACAGGGCGGACGAGACCCAGTACTTC

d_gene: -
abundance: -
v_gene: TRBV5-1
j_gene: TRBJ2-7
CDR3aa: CASSYTDGEQYF
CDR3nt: TGCGCCAGCAGCTACACTGACGGGGAGCAGTACTTC

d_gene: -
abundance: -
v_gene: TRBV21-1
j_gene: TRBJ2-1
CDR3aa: CASSKARDYPHNEQFF
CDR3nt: TGTGCCAGCAGCAAAGCGCGCGACTACCCCCACAATGAGCAGTTCTTC

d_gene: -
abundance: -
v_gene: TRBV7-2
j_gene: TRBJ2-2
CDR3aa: CASTNLGPGELFF
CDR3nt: TGTGCCAGCACCAATCTAGGGCCCGGGGAGCTGTTTTTT

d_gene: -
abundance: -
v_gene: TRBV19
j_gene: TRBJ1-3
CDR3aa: CASSWRDGYSGNTIYF
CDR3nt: TGTGCCAGTAGTTGGCGGGACGGCTACTCTGGAAACACCATATATTTT

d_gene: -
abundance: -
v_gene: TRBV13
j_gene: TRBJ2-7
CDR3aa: CASSLNRDVSYEQYF
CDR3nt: TGTGCCAGCAGCTTAAACCGGGACGTATCCTACGAGCAGTACTTC

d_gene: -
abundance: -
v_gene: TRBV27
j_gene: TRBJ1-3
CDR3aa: CASSSNPRPNGNTIYF
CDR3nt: TGTGCCAGCAGTTCCAACCCACGGCCGAATGGAAACACCATATATTTT

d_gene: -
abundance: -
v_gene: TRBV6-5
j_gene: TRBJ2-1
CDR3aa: CASSSALTSGNEQFF
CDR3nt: TGTGCCAGCAGTTCCGCCTTGACTAGTGGCAATGAGCAGTTCTTC

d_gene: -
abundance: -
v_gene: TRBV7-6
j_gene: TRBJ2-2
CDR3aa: CASSLGLATTNTGELFF
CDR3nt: TGTGCCAGCAGCTTAGGGTTAGCTACCACGAACACCGGGGAGCTGTTTTTT

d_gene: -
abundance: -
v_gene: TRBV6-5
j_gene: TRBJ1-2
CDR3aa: CASRGPAEFYGYTF
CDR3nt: TGTGCCAGCAGGGGTCCGGCAGAATTCTATGGCTACACCTTC

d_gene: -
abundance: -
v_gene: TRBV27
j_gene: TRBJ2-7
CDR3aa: CASSVGYEQYF
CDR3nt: TGTGCCAGCAGTGTCGGATACGAGCAGTACTTC